This passage covers 12 T cell receptor beta chains from one sample sequenced in a study of blood T cell repertoires in COVID-19. The protocol was immunoSEQ multiplex PCR, while the TCRdb copy is restricted to in-frame clones and leaves out a portion. Among about 220,000 clones listed, 80% to 90% were seen once. The source material was PBMCs or T cells enriched from blood (not recorded which). These receptors originate from a woman under 30 in a cohort exposed to, infected with or recovered from COVID-19 (not recorded which).

The rearrangement uses TRBV5-1 and TRBJ2-5, with 8 bases that match TRBD1. CDR1 is SGHRS, CDR2 YFSETQ, per germline. This CDR3 has 14 amino acids. Trimming took 4 bases from V and 1 from J; bases not matched to a gene: 3. CDR3 amino acids: CASSPGQGQETQYF. The DNA of the CDR3 is TGCGCCAGCAGCCCAGGACAGGGCCAAGAGACCCAGTACTTC.

The chain combines TRBV29-1 with TRBJ2-3, with D possibly matching TRBD1 (6 bases). Germline loops: CDR1 SQVTM, CDR2 ANQGSEA. CDR3 length equals 14 residues. With 6 bases removed from V and 2 bases from J, the gap between germline ends came to 15 bases. CDR3 bases: TGCAGCGTCCGAAAGGGGGACAACACAGATACGCAGTATTTT. Its translation: CSVRKGDNTDTQYF.

The genes are TRBV21-1 and TRBJ2-7; the D segment call TRBD1 is taken from the table without a DNA check. TRBV21-1 is given as a pseudogene. This CDR3 has 16 residues. CDR3 residues: CASSKAQGALTYEQYF. The CDR3 bases are TGTGCCAGCAGCAAAGCACAGGGGGCTCTTACCTACGAGCAGTACTTC.

The V and J genes are TRBV5-6 and TRBJ1-3, with D unresolved. Per germline, CDR1 SGHDT and CDR2 YYEEEE. The CDR3 covers 15 residues. Between the trimmed V and J ends, which lost 4 bases and 0 bases, there was a span of 11 bases. The CDR3 loop is CASSIDRSSGNTIYF. The CDR3 DNA reads TGTGCCAGCAGCATCGACCGGAGCTCTGGAAACACCATATATTTT.

V usage is TRBV27 and J usage is TRBJ2-3; D unresolved. The CDR3 spans 14 residues. V was pared by 0 bases and J by 0 bases, with 4 bases between. Germline V gene sequence: CDR1 MNHEY, CDR2 SMNVEV (reference sequence). CDR3 sequence reads: CASSLSRSTDTQYF. In DNA, the CDR3 is TGTGCCAGCAGTTTATCGCGTAGCACAGATACGCAGTATTTT.

The V and J genes are TRBV27 and TRBJ1-5; 8 bases agree with TRBD1. This CDR3 has 17 residues. Germline V CDR1 and CDR2: MNHEY, SMNVEV (reference sequence). J gave up 4 bases and V 4 bases, and 12 bases lay outside the gene matches. The CDR3 loop reads CASSSYRGDRPNQPQHF. In nucleotides, the CDR3 is TGTGCCAGCAGTTCCTACAGGGGGGACCGACCTAATCAGCCCCAGCATTTT.

The CDR3 protein is CASSQDFHNEQFF. Here the CDR3 DNA reads TGTGCCAGCAGCCAAGACTTTCACAATGAGCAGTTCTTC. V and J are TRBV4-2 and TRBJ2-1; no clear D gene. The CDR3 contains 13 residues. V lost 0 bases, J lost 5 bases, and 5 bases lay in between. Germline V gene data show CDR1 as LGHNA and CDR2 as YNFKEQ.

The rearrangement links TRBV11-3 to TRBJ1-1; TRBD1 aligns across 8 bases. The CDR3 loop spans 14 amino acids. The trim removed 6 bases at V and 6 bases at J, leaving 9 bases unmatched. Germline values: CDR1 SGHNT, CDR2 YENEEA. The CDR3: CASRGGGTGPEAFF. DNA for the CDR3: TGTGCCAGCAGAGGGGGAGGGACAGGACCTGAAGCTTTCTTT.

The rearrangement uses TRBV18 and TRBJ1-2; 7 bases align to TRBD1. This CDR3 is 15 amino acids long. After removal of 4 bases from V and 4 bases from J, the junction contained 9 bases not matched to a gene. Per the germline V gene, CDR1 is KGHSH and CDR2 is LQKENI. The CDR3 sequence is CASSLQGGAPYGYTF. The CDR3 DNA follows: TGTGCCAGCTCACTCCAGGGGGGCGCCCCCTATGGCTACACCTTC.

The chain recombines TRBV27 with TRBJ2-7; D remains unclear. Germline assignment: CDR1 MNHEY and CDR2 SMNVEV (reference sequence). V lost 0 bases to trimming and J lost 4 bases, with 10 bases between them. CDR3 length equals 14 residues. In DNA form, the CDR3 reads TGTGCCAGCAGTTTATCTCAAGACACGTACGAGCAGTACTTC. As protein: CASSLSQDTYEQYF.

V and J are TRBV6-1 and TRBJ1-2, with D possibly being TRBD1 (5 bases). The CDR3 length is 13 residues. Between the trimmed V and J ends, which lost 2 bases and 6 bases, there was a span of 10 bases. Germline V lookup: CDR1 MNHNS, CDR2 SASEGT. CDR3 amino acids: CASSELGPHGYTF. CDR3 nucleotide sequence: TGTGCCAGCAGTGAATTGGGGCCCCATGGCTACACCTTC.

The rearrangement uses TRBV24-1 and TRBJ2-1; 7 nucleotides match TRBD2. The CDR3 totals 14 residues. Germline V CDR1 and CDR2: KGHDR, SFDVKD. J lost 0 bases, V lost 10 bases, and 5 bases had no gene match. The CDR3 DNA follows: TGTGCCACGGGTCAGCGGGGCTCCTACAATGAGCAGTTCTTC. It codes for CATGQRGSYNEQFF.